This is a list of T cell receptor beta chains from one sample in a study of T cell repertoires in cytomegalovirus infection. TCRdb reanalysed the reads using MiXCR and keeps one entry per CDR3 protein. The sample comprises a few hundred thousand distinct CDR3 sequences, 15% to 20% of which are singletons, and around 13% rests with the top ten. Material for sequencing was PBMCs. The receptors shown here come from a human donor in good health (CMV status not recorded). Some clones in this sample may be carry-over from other donors' samples. CDR3s include the opening cysteine and the closing phenylalanine or tryptophan. The D gene is left open where the match is weak. Rows may omit the clone size; those that give it use once, few, many or a size class.

j_gene	v_gene	d_gene	abundance	CDR3aa	CDR3nt
TRBJ1-6	TRBV18	TRBD1	-	CASSPRDSNSPLHF	TGTGCCAGCTCACCAAGGGACAGCAATTCACCCCTCCACTTT
TRBJ1-1	TRBV4-1	TRBD1	-	CASSQDDRADTEAFF	TGCGCCAGCAGCCAAGATGACAGGGCGGACACTGAAGCTTTCTTT
TRBJ2-5	TRBV6-5	-	-	CASTGGVETQYF	TGTGCCAGCACAGGCGGGGTCGAGACCCAGTACTTC
TRBJ2-6	TRBV27	-	-	CASSLGFLFGANVLTF	TGTGCCAGCAGTTTGGGTTTTCTCTTTGGGGCCAACGTCCTGACTTTC
TRBJ1-3	TRBV28	-	many	CASSFHRASGNTIYF	TGTGCCAGCAGTTTCCACAGGGCCTCTGGAAACACCATATATTTT
TRBJ2-5	TRBV7-2	TRBD1	many	CASSPGQAKETQYF	TGTGCCAGCAGCCCGGGACAGGCCAAAGAGACCCAGTACTTC
TRBJ2-4	TRBV20-1	-	-	CSARDHSIAKNIQYF	TGCAGTGCTAGAGATCACAGCATAGCCAAAAACATTCAGTACTTC
TRBJ2-6	TRBV20-1	TRBD1	-	CSAATGQVSGANVLTF	TGCAGTGCAGCAACGGGACAGGTCTCTGGGGCCAACGTCCTGACTTTC
TRBJ1-6	TRBV20-1	TRBD1	-	CSARDSPGQVLF	TGCAGTGCTAGAGATTCCCCGGGACAGGTGTTGTTT
TRBJ2-7	TRBV2	-	-	CASSDGRKEWEQYF	TGTGCCAGCAGTGACGGGCGGAAGGAGTGGGAGCAGTACTTC
TRBJ1-4	TRBV4-1	TRBD1	many	CASSQRGGGTGNEKLFF	TGCGCCAGCAGCCAAAGGGGGGGCGGGACAGGGAATGAAAAACTGTTTTTT
TRBJ2-3	TRBV7-2	TRBD2	many	CASSSAFRAGGTTDTQYF	TGTGCCAGCAGCTCCGCTTTTCGCGCGGGGGGGACCACAGATACGCAGTATTTT
TRBJ2-5	TRBV4-1	TRBD2	many	CASSQVAGVGQETQYF	TGCGCCAGCAGCCAGGTAGCGGGGGTAGGACAAGAGACCCAGTACTTC
TRBJ2-1	TRBV10-3	-	few	CAISPQGRSVDEQFF	TGTGCCATCAGTCCACAGGGTCGGAGCGTGGATGAGCAGTTCTTC
TRBJ2-7	TRBV2	-	-	CASIQDGPYEQYF	TGTGCCAGCATCCAGGACGGTCCCTACGAGCAGTACTTC
TRBJ1-2	TRBV29-1	-	-	CSANPDPNRGYGYTF	TGCAGCGCAAACCCGGATCCGAACCGGGGCTATGGCTACACCTTC
TRBJ2-1	TRBV5-4	-	-	CASSLELNTQHNEQFF	TGTGCCAGCAGCTTGGAGCTCAACACACAACACAATGAGCAGTTCTTC
TRBJ1-6	TRBV7-9	-	many	CASSEEHLYNSPLHF	TGTGCCAGCAGCGAAGAACACCTATATAATTCACCCCTCCACTTT
TRBJ2-3	TRBV7-2	TRBD1	many	CASSFEGANTDTQYF	TGTGCCAGCAGCTTCGAGGGGGCGAACACAGATACGCAGTATTTT
TRBJ1-5	TRBV20-1	TRBD1	-	CSAHSGTGAYNQPQHF	TGCAGTGCTCACTCCGGGACAGGGGCGTACAATCAGCCCCAGCATTTT
TRBJ1-2	TRBV28	-	-	CASNEGGAPLYDYTF	TGTGCCAGCAACGAAGGGGGTGCACCCTTGTATGACTACACCTTC
TRBJ2-7	TRBV2	TRBD1	few	CASSEAEGTGYYEQYF	TGTGCCAGCAGTGAAGCTGAGGGGACAGGCTATTACGAGCAGTACTTC
TRBJ2-7	TRBV2	-	-	CASSRWTDTYEQYF	TGTGCCAGCAGTCGGTGGACGGATACCTACGAGCAGTACTTC
TRBJ1-1	TRBV28	-	-	CASSPSDTNTEAFF	TGTGCCAGCAGTCCTTCTGACACTAACACTGAAGCTTTCTTT
TRBJ2-2	TRBV24-1	TRBD2	-	CASSGGAPNTGELFF	TGTGCCTCTAGCGGGGGGGCCCCGAACACCGGGGAGCTGTTTTTT
TRBJ1-4	TRBV7-2	TRBD1	many	CASSQRGRTNEKLFF	TGTGCCAGCAGCCAGAGGGGGCGGACTAATGAAAAACTGTTTTTT
TRBJ2-4	TRBV14	TRBD2	-	CASSPGLVNIQYF	TGTGCCAGCAGCCCGGGACTAGTAAACATTCAGTACTTC
TRBJ1-5	TRBV12-3/TRBV12-4	-	many	CASSLGQGPSSNQPQHF	TGTGCCAGCAGTTTAGGGCAGGGGCCTTCAAGTAATCAGCCCCAGCATTTT
TRBJ1-6	TRBV19	-	-	CASSAPGGGSPLHF	TGTGCCAGTAGTGCGCCGGGGGGAGGCTCACCCCTCCACTTT
TRBJ1-4	TRBV7-9	TRBD1	-	CASSRGTVSEKLFF	TGTGCCAGCAGCCGGGGGACAGTGAGTGAAAAACTGTTTTTT
TRBJ2-3	TRBV9	-	-	CASSVELADTQYF	TGTGCCAGCAGCGTAGAATTGGCAGATACGCAGTATTTT
TRBJ1-5	TRBV7-6	-	-	CASSLGGEGSNQPQHF	TGTGCCAGCAGCTTAGGGGGGGAGGGGAGCAATCAGCCCCAGCATTTT
TRBJ2-7	TRBV15	TRBD1	many	CATSSRDRPRGFFSYEQYF	TGTGCCACCAGCAGTCGGGACAGACCTCGGGGCTTCTTCTCCTACGAGCAGTACTTC
TRBJ1-2	TRBV6-2/TRBV6-3	TRBD1	-	CASSSGQGAANYGYTF	TGTGCCAGCAGTTCTGGACAGGGGGCGGCTAACTATGGCTACACCTTC
TRBJ2-5	TRBV7-9	TRBD1	many	CASSKDRGTGTQYF	TGTGCCAGCAGCAAGGACAGGGGAACGGGGACCCAGTACTTC
TRBJ2-7	TRBV7-8	-	many	CASRPGVKSSYEQYF	TGTGCCAGCAGACCGGGGGTCAAGAGCTCCTACGAGCAGTACTTC
TRBJ1-1	TRBV6-2/TRBV6-3	TRBD1	once	CASSYSRQGAAETEAFF	TGTGCCAGCAGTTACTCGAGGCAGGGGGCGGCTGAGACTGAAGCTTTCTTT
TRBJ1-2	TRBV10-3	TRBD1	-	CAIRKGTGSNDYGYTF	TGTGCCATCAGAAAAGGGACAGGGAGCAATGACTATGGCTACACCTTC
TRBJ2-3	TRBV6-1	TRBD1	many	CASSEEIMTGGPDTQYF	TGTGCCAGCAGTGAGGAGATTATGACAGGGGGGCCAGATACGCAGTATTTT
TRBJ1-5	TRBV6-2/TRBV6-3	-	-	CATLDAASNQPQHF	TGTGCCACCCTCGACGCAGCTAGCAATCAGCCCCAGCATTTT
TRBJ2-3	TRBV28	TRBD2	-	CASSRGVAGDTDTQYF	TGTGCCAGCAGCCGCGGAGTAGCGGGGGACACAGATACGCAGTATTTT
TRBJ1-1	TRBV2	-	few	CASSAIRARKGIAEAFF	TGTGCCAGCAGTGCCATTCGGGCTCGAAAGGGTATTGCTGAAGCTTTCTTT
TRBJ1-1	TRBV12-3/TRBV12-4	-	many	CASSLSAGAMTEAFF	TGTGCCAGCAGTTTATCGGCAGGGGCTATGACTGAAGCTTTCTTT